One and the same sample provided the 21 T cell receptor beta chains below, sequenced in a study of cytomegalovirus exposure and HLA in healthy donors. Primers for the PCR totalled 60 Vbeta and 13 Jbeta. Only in-frame clones appear in the TCRdb table, and some are missing; sequencing was by immunoSEQ multiplex PCR. This repertoire shows tens of thousands of clones, 35% to 55% found once; its top ten account for around 2%. Sequenced input: PBMCs. Source of these receptors: a woman aged 45-65 years in good health and CMV-seronegative.

The chain couples TRBV10-3 to TRBJ2-1, with TRBD2 matching over 14 bases. With V trimmed by 8 bases and J by 13 bases, 10 bases remained unmatched. CDR3 length: 14 amino acids. CDR1 and CDR2 (germline): ENHRY, SYGVKD. Here the CDR3 reads CAIATSGRASHQFF. The CDR3 DNA reads TGTGCCATCGCGACTAGCGGGAGGGCCAGTCACCAGTTCTTC.

This clone was recorded a few times. This chain uses TRBV5-4 with TRBJ2-5, with TRBD2 matching over 11 bases. The CDR3 length is 16 residues. From germline, CDR1 is SGHNT and CDR2 YYREEE (reference sequence). The ends lost 0 bases at V and 2 bases at J; junction bases unmatched: 3. The CDR3 DNA follows: TGTGCCAGCAGCTTGGCTAGCGGGGGGATGCAAGAGACCCAGTACTTC. Translated: CASSLASGGMQETQYF.

The J gene is TRBJ2-1, the V gene TRBV11-2; 11 bases are a match to TRBD2. The J segment lost 2 bases and the V segment lost 3 bases, leaving 3 bases of the junction unmatched. CDR1 is SGHAT, CDR2 FQNNGV, per germline. This CDR3 has 16 residues. In nucleotides, the CDR3 is TGTGCCAGCAGCTTTAGCGGGAGGGTCACCTACAATGAGCAGTTCTTC. Translation: CASSFSGRVTYNEQFF. The full variable domain, completed using reference TRBV11-2 and TRBJ2-1, is EAGVAQSPRYKIIEKRQSVAFWCNPISGHATLYWYQQILGQGPKLLIQFQNNGVVDDSQLPKDRFSAERLKGVDSTLKIQPAKLEDSAVYLCASSFSGRVTYNEQFFGPGTRLTVL.

The chain combines TRBV15 with TRBJ2-5, with 7 bases fitting TRBD2. This CDR3 spans 15 amino acids. The germline CDR1 and CDR2 sequences are LNHNV and YYDKDF (reference sequence). Trimming cost V 1 base and J 4 bases; bases outside gene matches: 6. CDR3 sequence reads: CATSRGGGGRETQYF. Written as DNA, the CDR3 is TGTGCCACCAGCAGAGGGGGGGGTGGGCGAGAGACCCAGTACTTC.

The chain couples TRBV13 to TRBJ2-7, with D perhaps TRBD2 (5 bases). V was pared by 1 base and J by 7 bases, with 11 bases between. The CDR3 loop spans 13 amino acids. Germline V gene lookup returns CDR1 PRHDT and CDR2 FYEKMQ (reference sequence). In nucleotides, the CDR3 is TGTGCCAGCAGCTTAGCCCCCACGGGGGAGCAGTACTTC. Amino acid sequence: CASSLAPTGEQYF.

The genes are TRBV19 and TRBJ1-5, with 9 positions matching TRBD1. Germline lookup yields CDR1 LNHDA and CDR2 SQIVND (reference sequence). Unmatched junction bases numbered 9, after V lost 3 bases and J lost 6 bases. CDR3 length equals 16 residues. The CDR3 is CASSMSGTGNVQPQHF. The DNA for the CDR3 is TGTGCCAGTAGTATGAGTGGGACAGGGAACGTTCAGCCCCAGCATTTT.

The rearrangement joins TRBV5-6 to TRBJ1-2; 7 nucleotides agree with TRBD1. From germline, CDR1 is SGHDT and CDR2 YYEEEE. There are 16 residues in the CDR3. V shed 4 bases and J 0 bases; nucleotides not matched to a gene: 9. The CDR3: CASSTRTGSANYGYTF. The CDR3, as DNA: TGTGCCAGCAGCACCCGGACAGGCTCAGCTAACTATGGCTACACCTTC.

V is TRBV19 and J is TRBJ2-6, with 8 bases aligning to TRBD1. After removal of 5 bases from V and 0 bases from J, the junction contained 12 bases not matched to a gene. Looked up from germline, CDR1 is LNHDA and CDR2 is SQIVND (reference sequence). The CDR3 is made up of 19 amino acids. The chain's CDR3 is CASSSLQGDTPSGANVLTF. The CDR3 DNA is TGTGCCAGTAGTTCCCTACAGGGGGATACTCCCTCTGGGGCCAACGTCCTGACTTTC.

This clone was counted a few times. The rearrangement uses TRBV5-1 and TRBJ1-4; perhaps TRBD1 as D (6 bases). V gave up 4 bases and J gave up 6 bases, with 10 bases separating them. The CDR3 spans 13 residues. Germline loops: CDR1 SGHRS, CDR2 YFSETQ. CDR3 bases: TGCGCCAGCAGCGGAGGGGGGGATGAAAAACTGTTTTTT. Amino acid sequence: CASSGGGDEKLFF.

The chain couples TRBV7-9 to TRBJ1-2; unclear D gene. This CDR3 comprises 13 residues. Trimming cost V 5 bases and J 8 bases, with 15 bases left between them. Germline V CDR1 and CDR2: SEHNR, FQNEAQ (reference sequence). CDR3 region: CASSPQVPWGYTF. Written as DNA, the CDR3 is TGTGCCAGCAGCCCTCAGGTGCCATGGGGCTACACCTTC.

This clone occurred a few times. This sequence joins TRBV27 and TRBJ2-7, with 9 bases lining up with TRBD1. J lost 3 bases, V lost 3 bases, and 6 bases had no gene match. CDR1 is MNHEY, CDR2 SMNVEV, per germline (reference sequence). The CDR3 has 15 amino acids. The CDR3 nucleotides are TGTGCCAGCAGTTTGGAGGGGACAGGGTACTACGAGCAGTACTTC. It is translated as CASSLEGTGYYEQYF.

This chain uses TRBV5-1 with TRBJ2-3; 8 nucleotides line up with TRBD2. Germline CDR1 SGHRS, CDR2 YFSETQ. The V gene end was trimmed by 3 bases and the J gene end by 3 bases; junction bases not matched to a gene: 6. This CDR3 has 15 residues. The chain's CDR3 is CASSYSGVETDTQYF. The CDR3 coding sequence is TGCGCCAGCAGCTATAGCGGGGTGGAGACAGATACGCAGTATTTT. The full variable domain, completed using reference TRBV5-1 and TRBJ2-3, is KAGVTQTPRYLIKTRGQQVTLSCSPISGHRSVSWYQQTPGQGLQFLFEYFSETQRNKGNFPGRFSGRQFSNSRSEMNVSTLELGDSALYLCASSYSGVETDTQYFGPGTRLTVL.

The V and J genes are TRBV4-2 and TRBJ1-2; 8 bases agree with TRBD1. This CDR3 spans 15 amino acids. The V gene end was trimmed by 2 bases and the J gene end by 3 bases; junction bases not matched to a gene: 5. Germline loops: CDR1 LGHNA, CDR2 YNFKEQ. CDR3 amino acids: CASSQIQGVDYGYTF. The DNA for the CDR3 is TGTGCCAGCAGCCAAATACAGGGGGTCGACTATGGCTACACCTTC.

Only a few counts were recorded for this clone. The chain has TRBV5-6 and TRBJ2-2, with D unclear. The CDR3 extends over 16 amino acids. The V end was cut by 2 bases, the J end by 2 bases, with 13 bases between. CDR1 is SGHDT, CDR2 YYEEEE, per germline. CDR3 sequence (DNA): TGTGCCAGCAGCTTCCCGCTGAGGCCAAACACCGGGGAGCTGTTTTTT. It translates to CASSFPLRPNTGELFF.

The chain recombines TRBV5-1 with TRBJ1-2; 7 nucleotides align to TRBD1. This CDR3 is built from 14 residues. V gave up 4 bases and J gave up 3 bases; unmatched junction bases: 6. Germline CDR1 SGHRS, CDR2 YFSETQ. In DNA, the CDR3 is TGCGCCAGCAGCCCGGAGGGGGCTGACTATGGCTACACCTTC. This codes for CASSPEGADYGYTF. Drawing the rest from reference TRBV5-1 and TRBJ1-2, the complete variable domain is KAGVTQTPRYLIKTRGQQVTLSCSPISGHRSVSWYQQTPGQGLQFLFEYFSETQRNKGNFPGRFSGRQFSNSRSEMNVSTLELGDSALYLCASSPEGADYGYTFGSGTRLTVV.

In this sample, this clone turned up a few times. The rearrangement uses TRBV19 and TRBJ2-6; TRBD2 aligns across 12 bases. Germline V lookup: CDR1 LNHDA, CDR2 SQIVND (reference sequence). The CDR3 loop spans 21 amino acids. J gave up 0 bases and V 5 bases, and 14 bases lay outside the gene matches. The CDR3 is CASSRRLAGELFGSGANVLTF. The CDR3, as DNA: TGTGCCAGTAGTCGTAGACTAGCGGGGGAACTTTTTGGCTCTGGGGCCAACGTCCTGACTTTC. Full variable domain (rest looked up from reference TRBV19 and TRBJ2-6): DGGITQSPKYLFRKEGQNVTLSCEQNLNHDAMYWYRQDPGQGLRLIYYSQIVNDFQKGDIAEGYSVSREKKESFPLTVTSAQKNPTAFYLCASSRRLAGELFGSGANVLTFGAGSRLTVL.

This clone was counted a few times. This chain joins TRBV28 and TRBJ1-4; weak D call: TRBD1 (6 bases). CDR1 is MDHEN, CDR2 SYDVKM, per germline. V lost 5 bases to trimming and J lost 3 bases, with 22 bases between them. The CDR3 runs 18 residues. As DNA, the CDR3 is TGTGCCAGCAGTCCCCACAAATGGGGGGGGCCCTCTAATGAAAAACTGTTTTTT. As protein: CASSPHKWGGPSNEKLFF. Full variable domain (rest looked up from reference TRBV28 and TRBJ1-4): DVKVTQSSRYLVKRTGEKVFLECVQDMDHENMFWYRQDPGLGLRLIYFSYDVKMKEKGDIPEGYSVSREKKERFSLILESASTNQTSMYLCASSPHKWGGPSNEKLFFGSGTQLSVL.

The rearrangement uses TRBV9 and TRBJ2-5; TRBD2 matches 10 bases. The trim removed 5 bases at V and 4 bases at J, leaving 5 bases unmatched. This CDR3 is 14 amino acids long. The germline V gene has CDR1 SGDLS and CDR2 YYNGEE. CDR3 protein: CASSAGTSVETQYF. CDR3 DNA sequence: TGTGCCAGCAGTGCCGGGACTAGCGTAGAGACCCAGTACTTC.

This clone occurred a few times. The J gene is TRBJ2-2, the V gene TRBV7-7; TRBD1 agrees at 10 bases. V gave up 5 bases and J gave up 4 bases; unmatched junction bases: 7. The CDR3 runs to 16 residues. CDR1 and CDR2 (germline): SSHAT, FNYEAQ (reference sequence). The CDR3 protein is CASSKGQGFLTGELFF. As DNA, the CDR3 is TGTGCCAGCAGCAAGGGACAGGGGTTTCTCACCGGGGAGCTGTTTTTT.

CDR3 sequence reads: CASSFSMGPRNEQFF. The CDR3 DNA reads as TGTGCCAGCAGTTTTTCTATGGGGCCTCGCAATGAGCAGTTCTTC. The chain carries TRBV28 and TRBJ2-1; possibly TRBD1 for D (5 bases). Germline V gene lookup returns CDR1 MDHEN and CDR2 SYDVKM. V dropped 3 bases and J dropped 6 bases, with 15 bases sitting between them. This CDR3 contains 15 residues.

This clone has just a few counts. J is TRBJ1-6 and V is TRBV7-9; 9 bases match TRBD1. With V trimmed by 3 bases and J by 10 bases, 10 bases remained unmatched. The CDR3 spans 16 residues. The V gene's germline CDR1 is SEHNR and CDR2 FQNEAQ (reference sequence). The CDR3 protein is CASSFSGTTGGSPLHF. The DNA of the CDR3 is TGTGCCAGCAGCTTCTCCGGGACCACAGGGGGCTCACCCCTCCACTTT.